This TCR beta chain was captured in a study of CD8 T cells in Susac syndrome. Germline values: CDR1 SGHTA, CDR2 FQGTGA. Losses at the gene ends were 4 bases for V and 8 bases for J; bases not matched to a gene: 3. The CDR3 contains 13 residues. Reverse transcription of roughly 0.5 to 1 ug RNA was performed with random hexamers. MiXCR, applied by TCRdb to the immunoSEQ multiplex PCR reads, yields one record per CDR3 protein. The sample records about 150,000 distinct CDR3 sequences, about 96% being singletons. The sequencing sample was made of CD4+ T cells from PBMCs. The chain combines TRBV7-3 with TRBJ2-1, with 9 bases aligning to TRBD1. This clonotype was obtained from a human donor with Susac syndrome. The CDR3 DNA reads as TGTGCCAGCAGCTCAACAGGGGGCCATGAGCAGTTCTTC. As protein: CASSSTGGHEQFF.